This T cell receptor (beta chain) was sequenced in a study of T cells in women clearing cervical HPV infection. Study-wide findings and caveats: Repertoire richness, not evenness, was significantly elevated in CIN3+ cases versus controls.

This CDR3 spans 17 amino acids. Germline V gene lookup returns CDR1 SGHVS and CDR2 FQNEAQ. Germline trimming cut 5 bases from V and 2 bases from J; bases unmatched to any gene: 10. Repertoires were generated with immunoSEQ multiplex PCR, while TCRdb's copy carries only in-frame clones and drops some. The listing contains 45,000 to 55,000 clones. Regarding this clone: No antigen is known for it. The read falls 3 residues short of the CDR3 end, and the missing part is taken from the germline J gene.

The sequence came from a woman aged 18 to 69 with a cervical HPV16 infection that either progressed to CIN3+ or cleared (not recorded which). The sequenced sample was blood buffy coat. The chain uses TRBV7-8 and TRBJ2-1, with 9 bases that match TRBD1. CDR3 DNA, as far as it was read: TGTGCCAGCAGCGGACACAGGGGGCCCGGGACCTACAATGAG. Residues: CASSGHRGPGTYNE. The complete CDR3 sequence is CASSGHRGPGTYNEQFF.